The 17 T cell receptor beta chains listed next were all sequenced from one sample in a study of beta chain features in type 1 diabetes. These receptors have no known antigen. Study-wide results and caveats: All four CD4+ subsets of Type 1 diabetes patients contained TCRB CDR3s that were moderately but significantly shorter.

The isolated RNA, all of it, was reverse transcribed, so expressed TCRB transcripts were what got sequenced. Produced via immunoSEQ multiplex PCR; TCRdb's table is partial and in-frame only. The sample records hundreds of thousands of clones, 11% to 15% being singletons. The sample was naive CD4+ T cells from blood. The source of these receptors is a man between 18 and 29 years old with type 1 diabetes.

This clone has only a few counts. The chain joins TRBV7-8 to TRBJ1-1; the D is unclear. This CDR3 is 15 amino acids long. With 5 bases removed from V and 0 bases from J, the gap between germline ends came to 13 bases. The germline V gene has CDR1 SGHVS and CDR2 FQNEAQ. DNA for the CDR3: TGTGCCAGCAGCACCCGCGGACGGCTGAACACTGAAGCTTTCTTT. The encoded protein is CASSTRGRLNTEAFF. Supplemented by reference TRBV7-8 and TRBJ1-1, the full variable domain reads GAGVSQSPRYKVAKRGQDVALRCDPISGHVSLFWYQQALGQGPEFLTYFQNEAQLDKSGLPSDRFFAERPEGSVSTLKIQRTQQEDSAVYLCASSTRGRLNTEAFFGQGTRLTVV.

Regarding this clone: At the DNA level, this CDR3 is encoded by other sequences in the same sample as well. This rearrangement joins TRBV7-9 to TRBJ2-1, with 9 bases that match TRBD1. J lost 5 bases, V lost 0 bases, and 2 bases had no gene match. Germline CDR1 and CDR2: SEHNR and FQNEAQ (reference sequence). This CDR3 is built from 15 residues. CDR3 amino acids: CASSLAGQGNNEQFF. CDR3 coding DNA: TGTGCCAGCAGCTTAGCGGGACAGGGTAACAATGAGCAGTTCTTC.

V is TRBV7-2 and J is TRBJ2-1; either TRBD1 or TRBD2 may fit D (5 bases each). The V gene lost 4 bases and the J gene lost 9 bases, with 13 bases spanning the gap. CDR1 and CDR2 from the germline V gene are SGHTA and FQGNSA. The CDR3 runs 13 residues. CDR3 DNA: TGTGCCAGCAGCTACGTTACGAGGGGTGAGCAGTTCTTC. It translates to CASSYVTRGEQFF. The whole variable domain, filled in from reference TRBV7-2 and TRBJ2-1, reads GAGVSQSPSNKVTEKGKDVELRCDPISGHTALYWYRQSLGQGLEFLIYFQGNSAPDKSGLPSDRFSAERTGGSVSTLTIQRTQQEDSAVYLCASSYVTRGEQFFGPGTRLTVL.

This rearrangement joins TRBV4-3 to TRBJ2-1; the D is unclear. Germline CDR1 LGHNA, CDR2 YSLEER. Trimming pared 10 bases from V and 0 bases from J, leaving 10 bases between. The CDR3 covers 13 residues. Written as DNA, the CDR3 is TGCGCCACCCGGTTCCCCTCCTACAATGAGCAGTTCTTC. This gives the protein CATRFPSYNEQFF.

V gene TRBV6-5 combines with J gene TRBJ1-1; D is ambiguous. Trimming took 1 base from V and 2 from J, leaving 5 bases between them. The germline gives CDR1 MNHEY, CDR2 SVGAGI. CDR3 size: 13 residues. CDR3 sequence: CASSYLDNTEAFF. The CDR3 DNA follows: TGTGCCAGCAGTTACTTGGATAACACTGAAGCTTTCTTT.

This CDR3 is CAISELAGKGYTF. The CDR3 nucleotides read TGTGCCATCAGTGAGTTGGCAGGGAAAGGCTACACCTTC. The J gene is TRBJ1-2, the V gene TRBV10-3; possibly TRBD1 for D (5 bases). The CDR3 has 13 residues. Germline lookup yields CDR1 ENHRY and CDR2 SYGVKD. V lost 1 base to trimming and J lost 8 bases, with 11 bases between them.

In DNA form, the CDR3 reads TGTGCCAGCAGTCTGTGGACAGGCACCGGGGAGCTGTTTTTT. Translating it yields CASSLWTGTGELFF. The genes are TRBV28 and TRBJ2-2, with 7 bases identical to TRBD1. CDR3 length: 14 residues. Per germline, CDR1 MDHEN and CDR2 SYDVKM. V gave up 5 bases and J gave up 4 bases; unmatched junction bases: 4.

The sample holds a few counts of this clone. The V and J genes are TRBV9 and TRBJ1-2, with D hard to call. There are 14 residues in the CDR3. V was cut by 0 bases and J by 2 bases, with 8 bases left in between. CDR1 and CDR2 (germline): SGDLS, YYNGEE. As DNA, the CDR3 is TGTGCCAGCAGCGTAGGTACGGAGAACTATGGCTACACCTTC. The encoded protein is CASSVGTENYGYTF.

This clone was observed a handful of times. For the CDR3, the DNA is TGTGCCAGCAGCCAAGACAGGGTCGGGCCAGATACGCAGTATTTT. Its translation: CASSQDRVGPDTQYF. The chain uses TRBV7-2 and TRBJ2-3; 7 positions match TRBD1. Trimming took 5 bases from V and 4 from J; bases not matched to a gene: 9. The germline CDR1 and CDR2 sequences are SGHTA and FQGNSA. This CDR3 spans 15 amino acids.

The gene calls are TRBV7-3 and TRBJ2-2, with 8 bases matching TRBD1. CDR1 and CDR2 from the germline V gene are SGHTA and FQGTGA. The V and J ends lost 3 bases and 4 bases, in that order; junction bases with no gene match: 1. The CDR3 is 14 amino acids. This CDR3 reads CASSLDRATGELFF. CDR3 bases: TGTGCCAGCAGCTTGGACAGGGCCACCGGGGAGCTGTTTTTT.

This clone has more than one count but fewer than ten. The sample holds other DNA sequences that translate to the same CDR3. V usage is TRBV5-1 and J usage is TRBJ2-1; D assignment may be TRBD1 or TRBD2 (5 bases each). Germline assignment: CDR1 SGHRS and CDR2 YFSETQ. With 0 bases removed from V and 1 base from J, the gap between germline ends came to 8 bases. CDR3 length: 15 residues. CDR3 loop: CASSLAGTSYNEQFF. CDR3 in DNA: TGCGCCAGCAGCTTGGCAGGGACGTCCTACAATGAGCAGTTCTTC.

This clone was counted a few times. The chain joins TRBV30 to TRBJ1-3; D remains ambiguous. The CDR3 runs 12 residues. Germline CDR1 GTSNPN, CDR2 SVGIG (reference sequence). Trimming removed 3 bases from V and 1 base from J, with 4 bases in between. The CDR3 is CAWRGSGNTIYF. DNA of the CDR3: TGTGCCTGGAGGGGGTCTGGAAACACCATATATTTT.

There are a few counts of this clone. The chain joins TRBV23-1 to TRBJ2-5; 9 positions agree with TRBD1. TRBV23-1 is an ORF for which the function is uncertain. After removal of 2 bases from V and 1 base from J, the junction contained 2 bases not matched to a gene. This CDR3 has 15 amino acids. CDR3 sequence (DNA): TGCGCCAGCAGTCAACGGGGACAGGGCCAAGAGACCCAGTACTTC. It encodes CASSQRGQGQETQYF.

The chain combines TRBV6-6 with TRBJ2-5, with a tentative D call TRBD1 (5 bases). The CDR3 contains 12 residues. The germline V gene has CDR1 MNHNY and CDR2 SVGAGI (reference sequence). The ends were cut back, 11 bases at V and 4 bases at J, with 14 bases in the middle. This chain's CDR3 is CASGPSPETQYF. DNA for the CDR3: TGTGCCTCAGGGCCAAGCCCAGAGACCCAGTACTTC.

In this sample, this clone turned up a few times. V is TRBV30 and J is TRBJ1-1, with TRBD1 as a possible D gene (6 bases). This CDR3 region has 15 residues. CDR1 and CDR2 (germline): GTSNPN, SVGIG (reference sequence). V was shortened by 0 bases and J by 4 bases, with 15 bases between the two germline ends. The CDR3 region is CAWSVRRSRGTEAFF. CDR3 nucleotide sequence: TGTGCCTGGAGTGTACGTAGGTCCAGGGGCACTGAAGCTTTCTTT.

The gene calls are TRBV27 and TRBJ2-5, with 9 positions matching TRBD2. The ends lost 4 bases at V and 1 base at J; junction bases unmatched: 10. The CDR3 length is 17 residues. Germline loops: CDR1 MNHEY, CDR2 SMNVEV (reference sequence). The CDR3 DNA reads TGTGCCAGCAGTTCAGCCGGGACTAGCAGATCCCAAGAGACCCAGTACTTC. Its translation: CASSSAGTSRSQETQYF.

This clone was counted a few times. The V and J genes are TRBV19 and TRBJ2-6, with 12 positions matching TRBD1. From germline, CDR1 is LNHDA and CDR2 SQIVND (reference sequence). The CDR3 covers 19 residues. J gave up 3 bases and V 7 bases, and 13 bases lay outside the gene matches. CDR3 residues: CASTVAPGQGASGANVLTF. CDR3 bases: TGTGCCAGTACTGTCGCACCGGGACAGGGGGCTAGTGGGGCCAACGTCCTGACTTTC.